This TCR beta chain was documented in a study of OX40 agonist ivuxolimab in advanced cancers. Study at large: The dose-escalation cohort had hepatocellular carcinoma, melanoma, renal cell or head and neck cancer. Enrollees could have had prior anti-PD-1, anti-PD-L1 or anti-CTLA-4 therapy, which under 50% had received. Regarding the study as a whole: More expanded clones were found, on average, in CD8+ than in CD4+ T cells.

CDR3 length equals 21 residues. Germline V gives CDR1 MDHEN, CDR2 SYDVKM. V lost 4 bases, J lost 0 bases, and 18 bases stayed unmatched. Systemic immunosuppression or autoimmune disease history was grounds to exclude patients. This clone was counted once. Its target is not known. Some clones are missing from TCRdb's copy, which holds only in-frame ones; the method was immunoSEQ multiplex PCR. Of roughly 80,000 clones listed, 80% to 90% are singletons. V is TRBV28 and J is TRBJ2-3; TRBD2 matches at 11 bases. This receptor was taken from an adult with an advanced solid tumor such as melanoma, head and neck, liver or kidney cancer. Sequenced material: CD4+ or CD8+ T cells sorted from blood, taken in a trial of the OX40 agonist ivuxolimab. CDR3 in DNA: TGTGCCAGCAGTTCCTACCTGGGACTAGCGGTCACGAGACCTAGCACAGATACGCAGTATTTT. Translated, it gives CASSSYLGLAVTRPSTDTQYF.